This TCR beta chain was captured by sequencing in a study of naive and memory T cell subsets. Study-wide results and caveats: Over 95% of naive TCR sequences appeared only once after error correction, unlike memory subsets. In CD4 and CD8 cells, diversity dropped from naive through EMRA.

Four subsets defined by CD45RA and CD27 were sorted after CD3, CD4, CD8 and live/dead staining. As for this clonotype: Its matching antigen is unknown.

Two oligonucleotides, mixed equimolar, formed the beta constant-region primer covering TRBC1 and TRBC2. Nested alpha and beta constant-region primers with the SP2 primer drove four PCR rounds on ligated cDNA. In TCRdb, the UMI-ligation and nested PCR reads were re-called with MiXCR into one record per CDR3 protein. The repertoire holds 95,000 to 150,000 distinct CDR3 sequences, with approximately 37% as singletons. V lost 0 bases, J lost 10 bases, and 11 bases stayed unmatched. This CDR3 is built from 15 residues. The germline V gene has CDR1 DFQATT and CDR2 SNEGSKA (reference sequence). The sequenced sample consisted of central memory CD4+ T cells from blood. This receptor was obtained from a human donor in good health. The chain combines TRBV20-1 with TRBJ2-1; 8 bases agree with TRBD2. The CDR3 reads CSARDSSGRRREQFF. The CDR3 region has the DNA TGCAGTGCTAGAGATTCCAGCGGGAGAAGACGCGAGCAGTTCTTC.